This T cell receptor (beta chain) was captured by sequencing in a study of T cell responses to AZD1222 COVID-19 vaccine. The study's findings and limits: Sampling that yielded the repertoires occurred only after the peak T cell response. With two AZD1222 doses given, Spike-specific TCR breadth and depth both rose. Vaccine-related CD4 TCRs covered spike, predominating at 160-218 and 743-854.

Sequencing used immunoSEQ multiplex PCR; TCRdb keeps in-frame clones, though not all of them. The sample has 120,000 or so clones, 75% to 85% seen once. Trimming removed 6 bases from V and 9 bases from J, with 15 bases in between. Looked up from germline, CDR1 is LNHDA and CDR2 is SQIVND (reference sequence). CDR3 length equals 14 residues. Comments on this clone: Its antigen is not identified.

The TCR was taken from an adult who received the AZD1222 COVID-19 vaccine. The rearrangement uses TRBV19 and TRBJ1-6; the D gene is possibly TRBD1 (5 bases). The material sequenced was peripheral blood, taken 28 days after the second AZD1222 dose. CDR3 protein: CASSTMGDSSPLHF. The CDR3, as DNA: TGTGCCAGTAGCACAATGGGGGATAGTTCACCCCTCCACTTT.